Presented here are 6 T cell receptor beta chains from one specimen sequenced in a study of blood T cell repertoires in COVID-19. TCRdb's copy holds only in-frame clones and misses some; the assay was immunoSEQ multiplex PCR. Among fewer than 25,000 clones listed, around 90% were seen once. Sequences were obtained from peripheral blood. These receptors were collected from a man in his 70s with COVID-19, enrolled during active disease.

CDR3 sequence: CASSQEGGVDQPQHF. Here the CDR3 DNA reads TGTGCCAGCAGCCAAGAAGGAGGGGTCGATCAGCCCCAGCATTTT. V is TRBV3-1 (or the pseudogene TRBV3-2) and J is TRBJ1-5; D may be TRBD1 (5 bases). The V gene's germline CDR1 is LGHDT and CDR2 YNNKEL (reference sequence). V was pared by 0 bases and J by 5 bases, with 11 bases between. This CDR3 has 15 residues.

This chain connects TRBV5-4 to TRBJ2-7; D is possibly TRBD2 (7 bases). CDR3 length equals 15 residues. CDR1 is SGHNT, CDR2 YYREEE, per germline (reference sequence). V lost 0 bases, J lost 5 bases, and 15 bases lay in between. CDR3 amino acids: CASSLGAGDKNEQYF. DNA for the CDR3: TGTGCCAGCAGCTTGGGGGCGGGGGACAAAAACGAGCAGTACTTC.

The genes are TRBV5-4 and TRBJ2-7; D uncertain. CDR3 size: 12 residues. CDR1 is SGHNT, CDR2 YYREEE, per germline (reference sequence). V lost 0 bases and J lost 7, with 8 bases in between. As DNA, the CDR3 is TGTGCCAGCAGCTTGGGGGTCGGGGAGCAGTACTTC. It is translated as CASSLGVGEQYF.

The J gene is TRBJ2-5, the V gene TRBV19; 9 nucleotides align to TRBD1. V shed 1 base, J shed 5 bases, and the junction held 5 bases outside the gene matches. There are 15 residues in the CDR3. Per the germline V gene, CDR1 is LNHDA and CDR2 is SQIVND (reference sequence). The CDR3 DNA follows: TGTGCCAGTAGTATAGGACAGGGGGAGTGGGAGACCCAGTACTTC. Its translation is CASSIGQGEWETQYF.

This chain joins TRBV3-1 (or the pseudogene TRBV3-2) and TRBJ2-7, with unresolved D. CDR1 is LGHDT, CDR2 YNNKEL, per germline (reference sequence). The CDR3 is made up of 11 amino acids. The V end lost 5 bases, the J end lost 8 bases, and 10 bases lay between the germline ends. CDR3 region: CASSEGKQQYF. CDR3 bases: TGTGCCAGCAGCGAAGGTAAGCAGCAGTACTTC.

The CDR3 loop is CATSSRGGANVLTF. The CDR3 coding sequence is TGTGCCACCAGCAGTAGGGGTGGGGCCAACGTCCTGACTTTC. The rearrangement joins TRBV15 to TRBJ2-6; a possible D gene is TRBD1 (5 bases). The CDR3 covers 14 residues. The germline CDR1 and CDR2 sequences are LNHNV and YYDKDF (reference sequence). V was trimmed by 3 bases and J by 3 bases, leaving 6 bases between them.